Included here is one T cell receptor beta chain sequence, with context. What it binds is not known. The PCR used 60 Vbeta and 13 Jbeta primers. As originally analysed: Tens of millions of unique TCR beta chains, roughly 11 million shared, were counted in a later analysis. Assay: immunoSEQ multiplex PCR; the TCRdb copy retains only in-frame clones and omits some. The V and J calls and clone size come from that table; D and trimming were worked out from the DNA. The data contain about 210,000 clones, roughly 82% of them singletons. The data are from a study of cytomegalovirus exposure and HLA in healthy donors. General study findings and limits: After further analysis at a later stage, 16,951 TCR beta sequences were associated with HLA alleles at 0.05 false discovery rate. Accurate HLA-A and HLA-B prediction from TCR beta sequences was reported for most subjects. Usually a TCR sequence was rare, but some public TCRs were found in many donors.

The germline V and J ends were trimmed by 6 bases and 0 bases, with 8 bases remaining between them. Germline loops: CDR1 SGHDN, CDR2 FVKESK. The CDR3 spans 13 residues. The sample comprised PBMCs. The origin of this receptor is a man between 40 and 49 years old in good health and CMV-seropositive. The chain carries TRBV14 and TRBJ1-1; D is undetermined. In DNA form, the CDR3 reads TGTGCCAGCAGGATAACAGTGAACACTGAAGCTTTCTTT. This codes for CASRITVNTEAFF.